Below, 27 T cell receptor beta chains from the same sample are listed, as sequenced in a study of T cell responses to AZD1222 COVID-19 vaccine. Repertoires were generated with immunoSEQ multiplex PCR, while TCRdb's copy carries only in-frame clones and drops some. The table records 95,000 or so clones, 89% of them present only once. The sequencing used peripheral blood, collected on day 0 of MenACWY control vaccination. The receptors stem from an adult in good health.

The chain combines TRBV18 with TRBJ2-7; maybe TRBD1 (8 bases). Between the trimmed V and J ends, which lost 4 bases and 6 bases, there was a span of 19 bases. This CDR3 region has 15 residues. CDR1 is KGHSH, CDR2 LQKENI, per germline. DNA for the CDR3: TGTGCCAGCTCACTAGACAGGGGAGGGAGTCTCGAGCAGTACTTC. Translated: CASSLDRGGSLEQYF.

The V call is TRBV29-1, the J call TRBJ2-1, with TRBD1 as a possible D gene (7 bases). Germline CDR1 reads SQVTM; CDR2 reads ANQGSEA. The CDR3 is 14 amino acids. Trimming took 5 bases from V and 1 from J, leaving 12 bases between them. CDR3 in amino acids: CSVRTGLSYNEQFF. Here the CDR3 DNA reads TGCAGCGTTAGGACAGGACTATCCTACAATGAGCAGTTCTTC.

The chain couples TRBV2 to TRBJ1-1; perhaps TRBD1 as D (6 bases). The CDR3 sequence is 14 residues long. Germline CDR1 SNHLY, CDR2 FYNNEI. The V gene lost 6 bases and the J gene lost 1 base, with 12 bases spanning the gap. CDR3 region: CASSPGRGNTEAFF. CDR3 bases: TGTGCCAGCAGCCCGGGCAGGGGGAACACTGAAGCTTTCTTT. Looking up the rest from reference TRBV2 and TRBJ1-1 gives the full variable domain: EPEVTQTPSHQVTQMGQEVILRCVPISNHLYFYWYRQILGQKVEFLVSFYNNEISEKSEIFDDQFSVERPDGSNFTLKIRSTKLEDSAMYFCASSPGRGNTEAFFGQGTRLTVV.

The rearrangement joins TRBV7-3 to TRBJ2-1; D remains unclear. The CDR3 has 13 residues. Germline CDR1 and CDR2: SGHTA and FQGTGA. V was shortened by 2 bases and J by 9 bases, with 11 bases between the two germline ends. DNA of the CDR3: TGTGCCAGCAGCTTAGCCGGATACTCTGAGCAGTTCTTC. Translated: CASSLAGYSEQFF.

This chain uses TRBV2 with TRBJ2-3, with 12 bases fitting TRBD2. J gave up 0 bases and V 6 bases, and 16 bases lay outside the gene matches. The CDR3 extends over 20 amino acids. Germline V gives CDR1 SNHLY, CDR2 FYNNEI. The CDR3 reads CASSRWSSGGAGTSTDTQYF. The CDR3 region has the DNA TGTGCCAGCAGCCGGTGGTCTAGCGGGGGGGCCGGTACGAGCACAGATACGCAGTATTTT. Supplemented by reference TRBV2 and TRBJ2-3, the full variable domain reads EPEVTQTPSHQVTQMGQEVILRCVPISNHLYFYWYRQILGQKVEFLVSFYNNEISEKSEIFDDQFSVERPDGSNFTLKIRSTKLEDSAMYFCASSRWSSGGAGTSTDTQYFGPGTRLTVL.

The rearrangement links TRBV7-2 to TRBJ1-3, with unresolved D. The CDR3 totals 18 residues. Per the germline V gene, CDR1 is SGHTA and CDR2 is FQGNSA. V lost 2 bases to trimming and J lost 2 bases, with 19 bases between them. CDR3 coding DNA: TGTGCCAGCAGCTTATACGGGATTCTACTTAAGACTGGAAACACCATATATTTT. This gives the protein CASSLYGILLKTGNTIYF. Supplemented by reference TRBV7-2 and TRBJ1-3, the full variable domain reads GAGVSQSPSNKVTEKGKDVELRCDPISGHTALYWYRQSLGQGLEFLIYFQGNSAPDKSGLPSDRFSAERTGGSVSTLTIQRTQQEDSAVYLCASSLYGILLKTGNTIYFGEGSWLTVV.

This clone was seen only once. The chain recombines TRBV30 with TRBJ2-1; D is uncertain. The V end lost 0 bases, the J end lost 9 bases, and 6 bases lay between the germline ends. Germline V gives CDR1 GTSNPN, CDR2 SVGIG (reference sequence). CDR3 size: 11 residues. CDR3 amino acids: CAWSVALEQFF. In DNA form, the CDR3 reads TGTGCCTGGAGTGTAGCTCTTGAGCAGTTCTTC.

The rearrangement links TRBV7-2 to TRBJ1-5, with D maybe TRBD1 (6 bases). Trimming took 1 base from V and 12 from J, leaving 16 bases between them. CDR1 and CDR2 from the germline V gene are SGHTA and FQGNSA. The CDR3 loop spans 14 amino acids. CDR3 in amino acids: CASSLDYGSRGQHF. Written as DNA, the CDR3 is TGTGCCAGCAGCTTAGACTACGGGTCCAGGGGCCAGCATTTT.

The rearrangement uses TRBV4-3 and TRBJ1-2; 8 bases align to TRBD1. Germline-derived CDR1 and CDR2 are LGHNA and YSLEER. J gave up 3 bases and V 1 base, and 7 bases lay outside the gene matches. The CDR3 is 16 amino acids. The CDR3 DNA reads TGCGCCAGCAGCCAAGGGGATCAGGGGGCCTACTATGGCTACACCTTC. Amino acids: CASSQGDQGAYYGYTF.

CDR3 nucleotide sequence: TGTGCCAGCACCTCCCAGGGCCGGAGAGGCTACACCTTC. This codes for CASTSQGRRGYTF. The chain employs TRBV28 and TRBJ1-2, with D tentatively TRBD1 (5 bases). The CDR3 runs 13 residues. Germline CDR1 reads MDHEN; CDR2 reads SYDVKM. V lost 7 bases and J lost 8, with 17 bases in between.

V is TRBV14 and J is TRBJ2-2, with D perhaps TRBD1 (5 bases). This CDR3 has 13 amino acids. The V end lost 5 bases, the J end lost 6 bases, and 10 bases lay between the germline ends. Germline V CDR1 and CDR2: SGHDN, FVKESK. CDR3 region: CASSLTVPGELFF. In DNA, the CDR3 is TGTGCCAGCAGCTTGACAGTTCCCGGGGAGCTGTTTTTT.

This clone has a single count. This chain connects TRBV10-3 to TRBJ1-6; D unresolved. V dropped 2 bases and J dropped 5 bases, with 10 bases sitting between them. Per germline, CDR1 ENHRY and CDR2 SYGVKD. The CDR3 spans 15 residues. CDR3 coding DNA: TGTGCCATCAGTGAGAGGGAGTCAGATAATTCACCCCTCCACTTT. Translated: CAISERESDNSPLHF.

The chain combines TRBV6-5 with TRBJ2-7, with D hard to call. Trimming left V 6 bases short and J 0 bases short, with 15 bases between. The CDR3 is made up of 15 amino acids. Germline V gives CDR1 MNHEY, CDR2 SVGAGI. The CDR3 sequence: CASSALDGVSYEQYF. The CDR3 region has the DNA TGTGCCAGCAGCGCCTTAGACGGCGTCTCCTACGAGCAGTACTTC.

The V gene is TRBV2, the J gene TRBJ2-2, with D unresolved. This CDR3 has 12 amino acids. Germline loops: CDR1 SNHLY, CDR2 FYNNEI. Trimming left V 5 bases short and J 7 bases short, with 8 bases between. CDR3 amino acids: CASSLAVGELFF. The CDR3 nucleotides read TGTGCCAGCAGTTTGGCAGTCGGGGAGCTGTTTTTT.

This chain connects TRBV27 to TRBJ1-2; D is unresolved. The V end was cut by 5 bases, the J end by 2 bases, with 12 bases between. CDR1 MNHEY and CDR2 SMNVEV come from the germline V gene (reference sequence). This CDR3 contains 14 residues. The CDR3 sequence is CASSPMTLNYGYTF. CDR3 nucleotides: TGTGCCAGCAGTCCAATGACATTAAACTATGGCTACACCTTC.

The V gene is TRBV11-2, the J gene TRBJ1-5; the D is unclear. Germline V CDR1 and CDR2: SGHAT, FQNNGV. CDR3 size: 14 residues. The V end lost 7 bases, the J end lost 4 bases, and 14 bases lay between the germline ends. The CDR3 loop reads CASNHRRPNQPQHF. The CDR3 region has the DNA TGTGCCAGCAACCACCGCAGACCTAATCAGCCCCAGCATTTT.

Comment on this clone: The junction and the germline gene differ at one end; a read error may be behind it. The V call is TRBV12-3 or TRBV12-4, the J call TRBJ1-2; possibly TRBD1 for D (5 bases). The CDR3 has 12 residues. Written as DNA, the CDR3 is TGTGCCAGCAGTTTAGCGGAAACAGGTCGCATCTTC. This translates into CASSLAETGRIF.

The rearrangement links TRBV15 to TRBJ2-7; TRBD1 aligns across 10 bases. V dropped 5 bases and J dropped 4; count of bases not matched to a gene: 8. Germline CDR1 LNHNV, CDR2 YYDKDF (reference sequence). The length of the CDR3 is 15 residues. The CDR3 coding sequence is TGTGCCACCAGCCGCGACAGGGGGCGCGGGTACGAGCAGTACTTC. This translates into CATSRDRGRGYEQYF.

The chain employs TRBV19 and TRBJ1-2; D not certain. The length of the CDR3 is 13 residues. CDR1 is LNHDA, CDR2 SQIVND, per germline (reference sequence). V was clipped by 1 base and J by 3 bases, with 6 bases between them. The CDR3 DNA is TGTGCCAGTAGTATAGCGGTCTACTATGGCTACACCTTC. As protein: CASSIAVYYGYTF. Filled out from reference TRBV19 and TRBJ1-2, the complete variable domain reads DGGITQSPKYLFRKEGQNVTLSCEQNLNHDAMYWYRQDPGQGLRLIYYSQIVNDFQKGDIAEGYSVSREKKESFPLTVTSAQKNPTAFYLCASSIAVYYGYTFGSGTRLTVV.

The CDR3 reads CASSLYLNQPQHF. In DNA form, the CDR3 reads TGTGCCAGCAGCTTATACCTCAATCAGCCCCAGCATTTT. This chain connects TRBV7-3 to TRBJ1-5; no clear D gene. The germline gives CDR1 SGHTA, CDR2 FQGTGA. The length of the CDR3 is 13 residues. Between the trimmed V and J ends, which lost 2 bases and 3 bases, there was a span of 5 bases. The whole variable domain, remainder taken from reference TRBV7-3 and TRBJ1-5, is GAGVSQTPSNKVTEKGKYVELRCDPISGHTALYWYRQSLGQGPEFLIYFQGTGAADDSGLPNDRFFAVRPEGSVSTLKIQRTERGDSAVYLCASSLYLNQPQHFGDGTRLSIL.

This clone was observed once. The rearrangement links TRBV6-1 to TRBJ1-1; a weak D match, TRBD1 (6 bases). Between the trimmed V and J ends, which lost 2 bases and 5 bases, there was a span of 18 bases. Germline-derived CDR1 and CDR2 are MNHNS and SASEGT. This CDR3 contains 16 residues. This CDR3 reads CASSEWANRVRTEAFF. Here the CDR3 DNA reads TGTGCCAGCAGTGAATGGGCCAACAGGGTCCGGACTGAAGCTTTCTTT.

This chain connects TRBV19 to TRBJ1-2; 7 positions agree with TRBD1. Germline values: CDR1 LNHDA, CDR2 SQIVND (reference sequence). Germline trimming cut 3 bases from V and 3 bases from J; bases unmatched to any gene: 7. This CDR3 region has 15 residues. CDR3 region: CASSIATGTDYGYTF. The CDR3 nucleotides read TGTGCCAGTAGTATCGCTACCGGGACAGACTATGGCTACACCTTC.

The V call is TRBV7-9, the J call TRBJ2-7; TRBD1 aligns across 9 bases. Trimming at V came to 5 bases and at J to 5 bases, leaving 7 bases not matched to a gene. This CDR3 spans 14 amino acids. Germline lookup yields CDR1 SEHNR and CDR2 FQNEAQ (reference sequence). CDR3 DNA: TGTGCCAGCAGCCGAACGGGACAGGGTAACGAGCAGTACTTC. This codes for CASSRTGQGNEQYF.

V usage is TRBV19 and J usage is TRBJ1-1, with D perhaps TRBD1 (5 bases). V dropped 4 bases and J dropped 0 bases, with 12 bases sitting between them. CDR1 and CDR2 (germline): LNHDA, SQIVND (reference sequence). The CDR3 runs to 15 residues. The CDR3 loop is CASSTRGVLNTEAFF. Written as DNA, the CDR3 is TGTGCCAGTAGTACCAGAGGGGTTTTGAACACTGAAGCTTTCTTT.

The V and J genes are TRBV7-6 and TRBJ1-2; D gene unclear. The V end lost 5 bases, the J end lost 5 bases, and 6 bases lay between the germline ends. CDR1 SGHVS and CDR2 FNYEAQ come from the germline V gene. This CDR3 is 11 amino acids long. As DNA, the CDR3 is TGTGCCAGCAGCCCCGAGTATGGCTACACCTTC. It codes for CASSPEYGYTF.

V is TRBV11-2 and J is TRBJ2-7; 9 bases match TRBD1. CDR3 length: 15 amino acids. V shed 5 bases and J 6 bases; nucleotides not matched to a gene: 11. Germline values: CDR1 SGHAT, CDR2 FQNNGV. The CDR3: CASSEMGGQGGEQYF. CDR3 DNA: TGTGCCAGCAGCGAAATGGGGGGACAGGGAGGCGAGCAGTACTTC.

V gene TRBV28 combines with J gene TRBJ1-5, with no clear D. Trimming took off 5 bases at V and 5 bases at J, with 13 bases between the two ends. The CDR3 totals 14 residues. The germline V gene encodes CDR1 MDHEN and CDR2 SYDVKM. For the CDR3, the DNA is TGTGCCAGCAGTCCACGGACGTTTTATCAGCCCCAGCATTTT. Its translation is CASSPRTFYQPQHF. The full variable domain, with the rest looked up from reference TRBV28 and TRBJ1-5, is DVKVTQSSRYLVKRTGEKVFLECVQDMDHENMFWYRQDPGLGLRLIYFSYDVKMKEKGDIPEGYSVSREKKERFSLILESASTNQTSMYLCASSPRTFYQPQHFGDGTRLSIL.